This TCR beta chain was recorded in a study of OX40 agonist ivuxolimab in advanced cancers. The wider study: An agonistic human IgG2 monoclonal antibody against OX40 (CD134) was given. Each dose-escalation patient presented with hepatocellular carcinoma, melanoma, renal cell or head and neck cancer.

Comment on this clone: Its antigen is as yet unknown.

This table comes from immunoSEQ multiplex PCR, and its TCRdb copy is limited to in-frame clones, with some not included. This sample has approximately 31,000 clones, with roughly 88% found just once. Enrollment shut out patients with autoimmune disease history or systemic immunosuppression. Notes on the study in general: Compared with CD4+, CD8+ T cells on average had more expanded clones.

Germline CDR1 reads MNHEY; CDR2 reads SVGAGI. V dropped 5 bases and J dropped 5 bases, with 14 bases sitting between them. This CDR3 has 14 amino acids. This TCR came from an adult with an advanced solid tumor such as melanoma, head and neck, liver or kidney cancer. The J gene is TRBJ2-3, the V gene TRBV6-5, with a weak D call TRBD2 (6 bases). The sequences come from CD4+ or CD8+ T cells sorted from blood, collected in a trial of the OX40 agonist ivuxolimab. The CDR3 protein is CASSQRLELDTQYF. Written as DNA, the CDR3 is TGTGCCAGCAGTCAAAGACTAGAGTTAGATACGCAGTATTTT.